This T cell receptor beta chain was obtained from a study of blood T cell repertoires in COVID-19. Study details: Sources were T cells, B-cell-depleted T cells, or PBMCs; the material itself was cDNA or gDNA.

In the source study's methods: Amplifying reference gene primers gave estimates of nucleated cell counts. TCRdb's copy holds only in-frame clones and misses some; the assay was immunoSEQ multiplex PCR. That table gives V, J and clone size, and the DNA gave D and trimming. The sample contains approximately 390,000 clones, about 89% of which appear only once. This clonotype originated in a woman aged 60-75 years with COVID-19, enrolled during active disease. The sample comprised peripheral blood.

The CDR3 sequence: CASSATGYYGYTF. CDR3 in DNA: TGTGCCAGCAGCGCCACGGGGTACTATGGCTACACCTTC. V is TRBV9 and J is TRBJ1-2, with D unresolved. V gave up 3 bases and J gave up 3 bases, with 9 bases separating them. This CDR3 contains 13 residues. Germline V gives CDR1 SGDLS, CDR2 YYNGEE.